This T cell receptor (beta chain) was recovered during a study of human T cells and chemical hapten exposure. Study-level points and caveats: Donors had alopecia, so their immune response may differ from healthy people's.

As to time point: pre-sensitization, week 0. Treatment defined: therapeutic diphenylcyclopropenone sensitization with weekly scalp DPC. Alopecia patients between 18 and 70 years old and suitable for DPC were used as donors. Concerning this clonotype: Its antigen remains unidentified.

One entry per CDR3 protein results from TCRdb running MiXCR on the RACE reads. The sample contains 300,000 to 450,000 distinct CDR3 sequences, roughly 5.3% of which appear only once. The receptor was isolated from a woman between 50 and 59 years old with alopecia areata. Some clones in this sample may be carry-over from other donors' samples. The material was whole blood, obtained in connection with sensitization to the hapten diphenylcyclopropenone (DPC).

DNA for the CDR3: TGTGCCAGCAGCCAAGGGTTCTCATGGCAAGAGACCCAGTACTTC. Amino acid sequence: CASSQGFSWQETQYF. The rearrangement uses TRBV7-2 and TRBJ2-5; D gene ambiguous. Trimming took 5 bases from V and 2 from J, leaving 15 bases between them. The CDR3 runs to 15 residues. Germline V CDR1 and CDR2: SGHTA, FQGNSA.